Each of the 3 T cell receptor beta chains below was sequenced from the same sample in a study of blood T cell repertoires in COVID-19. The assay was immunoSEQ multiplex PCR, and TCRdb's table has in-frame clones only and misses some. The sample lists 110,000 to 150,000 clones; almost 90% were seen once. Sequenced: peripheral blood. These TCRs come from a woman in her sixties with acute or convalescent COVID-19.

This clone has a single count. CDR3 in DNA: TGTGCCAGCAGCCCCCAGGGGACTGAAGCTTTCTTT. It codes for CASSPQGTEAFF. The J gene is TRBJ1-1, the V gene TRBV7-9; tentatively, D is TRBD1 (6 bases). CDR1 and CDR2 (germline): SEHNR, FQNEAQ (reference sequence). V was cut by 5 bases and J by 5 bases, with 9 bases left in between. The CDR3 loop spans 12 amino acids.

The genes are TRBV10-3 and TRBJ2-5, with D possibly matching TRBD1 (6 bases). CDR1 is ENHRY and CDR2 is SYGVKD in the germline V gene. The CDR3 contains 13 residues. V was clipped by 5 bases and J by 2 bases, with 9 bases between them. CDR3 amino acids: CAISWTAQETQYF. The CDR3 DNA is TGTGCCATCAGTTGGACAGCACAAGAGACCCAGTACTTC.

Of note for this clone: This sample also contains other DNA sequences that code for the same CDR3. The chain is built from TRBV3-1 (or the pseudogene TRBV3-2) and TRBJ1-2; 10 bases are shared with TRBD1. V lost 1 base, J lost 7 bases, and 6 bases stayed unmatched. CDR1 is LGHDT and CDR2 is YNNKEL in the germline V gene (reference sequence). The CDR3 length is 15 residues. CDR3 in DNA: TGTGCCAGCAGCCAAGCCCGACAGGGGGCCGGTGGCTACACCTTC. Protein product: CASSQARQGAGGYTF.